This entry lists 32 T cell receptor beta chains sequenced from one sample in a study of blood T cell dynamics during melanoma immunotherapy. Clones were read by immunoSEQ multiplex PCR, and TCRdb kept only the in-frame ones, dropping some. The sample shows approximately 15,000 clones, approximately 90% of them seen only once. The time point denotes: week 3, after first cycle of checkpoint inhibitor. Material: blood, obtained from a patient treated with checkpoint blockade. These receptors all stem from a human donor with melanoma.

This chain links TRBV9 with TRBJ1-2; D not resolved. V lost 2 bases and J 2 bases, leaving 10 bases between the germline ends. In germline, CDR1 is SGDLS, CDR2 YYNGEE. The CDR3 sequence is 14 residues long. This CDR3 reads CASSVYSANYGYTF. Written as DNA, the CDR3 is TGTGCCAGCAGCGTTTATTCGGCCAACTATGGCTACACCTTC.

V is TRBV19 and J is TRBJ1-2; D call uncertain. CDR3 length: 14 residues. Deletions cut 3 bases from V and 4 bases from J, with 12 bases between. From germline, CDR1 is LNHDA and CDR2 SQIVND (reference sequence). The CDR3 nucleotides are TGTGCCAGTAGTATCGAGGCACGAATCTATGGCTACACCTTC. It is translated as CASSIEARIYGYTF.

V is TRBV5-1 and J is TRBJ1-1; the D gene is possibly TRBD1 (6 bases). Per germline, CDR1 SGHRS and CDR2 YFSETQ. CDR3 length: 15 amino acids. Trimming pared 3 bases from V and 3 bases from J, leaving 15 bases between. The CDR3 loop is CASSSGVGGDTEAFF. For the CDR3, the DNA is TGCGCCAGCAGCTCCGGGGTAGGGGGTGACACTGAAGCTTTCTTT.

The CDR3 protein is CASSGDRGGLAFF. In DNA form, the CDR3 reads TGTGCCAGCAGCGGAGACAGGGGAGGGTTAGCTTTCTTT. V gene TRBV11-2 combines with J gene TRBJ1-1; 8 bases map to TRBD1. Germline V gene sequence: CDR1 SGHAT, CDR2 FQNNGV. The trim removed 5 bases at V and 10 bases at J, leaving 9 bases unmatched. The CDR3 is 13 residues long.

This chain links TRBV7-2 with TRBJ2-1, with D uncertain. V lost 5 bases and J 8 bases, leaving 10 bases between the germline ends. The CDR3 has 12 amino acids. CDR1 is SGHTA, CDR2 FQGNSA, per germline. The CDR3 DNA follows: TGTGCCAGCAGCCGTTACATAGATGAGCAGTTCTTC. Its protein product is CASSRYIDEQFF. The full variable domain, in which reference TRBV7-2 and TRBJ2-1 provide the parts outside the CDR3, is GAGVSQSPSNKVTEKGKDVELRCDPISGHTALYWYRQSLGQGLEFLIYFQGNSAPDKSGLPSDRFSAERTGGSVSTLTIQRTQQEDSAVYLCASSRYIDEQFFGPGTRLTVL.

The chain has TRBV4-1 and TRBJ1-6, with D perhaps TRBD1 (5 bases). Germline V CDR1 and CDR2: MGHRA, YSYEKL. There are 16 residues in the CDR3. With 0 bases removed from V and 8 bases from J, the gap between germline ends came to 14 bases. The CDR3, as DNA: TGCGCCAGCAGCCAAGAATGGACCCGGGGACATTCACCCCTCCACTTT. This gives the protein CASSQEWTRGHSPLHF.

The rearrangement joins TRBV5-1 to TRBJ2-1, with D possibly TRBD2 on 6 matching bases. Per germline, CDR1 SGHRS and CDR2 YFSETQ. The germline V and J ends were trimmed by 2 bases and 9 bases, with 12 bases remaining between them. The length of the CDR3 is 13 residues. The DNA for the CDR3 is TGCGCCAGCAGCTTAGGGACTTTCGGTGAGCAGTTCTTC. Protein product: CASSLGTFGEQFF.

V usage is TRBV28 and J usage is TRBJ1-5; D gene ambiguous. Germline V gene data show CDR1 as MDHEN and CDR2 as SYDVKM. The CDR3 covers 16 residues. The V and J ends lost 5 bases and 11 bases respectively, with 25 bases between them. In DNA, the CDR3 is TGTGCCAGCAGTCGATTAAAAATCCTCTGGACCCCCGCCCAGCATTTT. Its translation is CASSRLKILWTPAQHF.

The chain joins TRBV11-3 to TRBJ2-5; 9 nucleotides agree with TRBD1. With 1 base clipped from V and 11 bases from J, the junction kept 11 bases outside the gene matches. CDR1 SGHNT and CDR2 YENEEA come from the germline V gene. This CDR3 is built from 15 residues. The CDR3 region has the DNA TGTGCCAGCAGCTTAGTGGGACAGGGAAGGGAAGAGCAGTACTTC. It encodes CASSLVGQGREEQYF.

The chain couples TRBV5-1 to TRBJ2-5; TRBD2 matches 16 bases. Trimming removed 2 bases from V and 5 bases from J; junction bases left unmatched: 9. The CDR3 has 18 residues. Germline V gene lookup returns CDR1 SGHRS and CDR2 YFSETQ. The CDR3 coding sequence is TGCGCCAGCAGCTTCTCCGGGACTAGCGGGAGGGCCTGGGAGACCCAGTACTTC. Its protein product is CASSFSGTSGRAWETQYF.

This sequence joins TRBV6-1 and TRBJ1-5; no definite D call. CDR1 MNHNS and CDR2 SASEGT come from the germline V gene. The V and J ends lost 7 bases and 0 bases respectively, with 4 bases between them. The CDR3 runs 12 residues. The CDR3 nucleotides read TGTGCCAGCAAGTATAGCAATCAGCCCCAGCATTTT. Amino acid sequence: CASKYSNQPQHF.

This sequence joins TRBV19 and TRBJ2-5; the D gene is possibly TRBD1 (5 bases). Trimming removed 3 bases at V and 5 bases at J, with 10 bases between. Germline V gene sequence: CDR1 LNHDA, CDR2 SQIVND (reference sequence). The CDR3 is 13 residues long. This chain's CDR3 is CASSIQGRETQYF. DNA of the CDR3: TGTGCCAGTAGTATCCAGGGCCGGGAGACCCAGTACTTC.

The genes are TRBV7-3 and TRBJ2-1; D is possibly TRBD1 (6 bases). V shed 5 bases and J shed 0 bases, with 11 bases lying between them. This CDR3 has 15 amino acids. Looked up from germline, CDR1 is SGHTA and CDR2 is FQGTGA. CDR3 bases: TGTGCCAGCAGCCGACAGGCCAGCTCCTACAATGAGCAGTTCTTC. It specifies CASSRQASSYNEQFF.

CDR3 DNA sequence: TGTGCCAGCAGCCAGGGACTAGCGGGAGCGGAAGAGACCCAGTACTTC. Residues: CASSQGLAGAEETQYF. The rearrangement uses TRBV9 and TRBJ2-5; 14 bases agree with TRBD2. Germline-derived CDR1 and CDR2 are SGDLS and YYNGEE. Trimming removed 4 bases from V and 3 bases from J; junction bases left unmatched: 5. This CDR3 contains 16 residues.

This clone is a singleton in its sample. The chain combines TRBV5-1 with TRBJ1-1; TRBD1 aligns across 8 bases. The CDR3 runs to 16 residues. Germline values: CDR1 SGHRS, CDR2 YFSETQ. V shed 4 bases, J shed 4 bases, and the junction held 12 bases outside the gene matches. In DNA form, the CDR3 reads TGCGCCAGCAGCAAAGGAACAACAGGGGGAGGCACTGAAGCTTTCTTT. It codes for CASSKGTTGGGTEAFF.

The V gene is TRBV29-1, the J gene TRBJ1-5, with TRBD1 matching 7 bases. V lost 4 bases, J lost 3 bases, and 6 bases stayed unmatched. The length of the CDR3 is 14 residues. Germline CDR1 reads SQVTM; CDR2 reads ANQGSEA. The CDR3 DNA follows: TGCAGCGTTGGGGACAGAGGCTACAATCAGCCCCAGCATTTT. This translates into CSVGDRGYNQPQHF.

The rearrangement links TRBV7-3 to TRBJ2-1; TRBD1 or TRBD2 may be the D gene (5 bases each). CDR1 is SGHTA and CDR2 is FQGTGA in the germline V gene. The length of the CDR3 is 16 residues. The V and J ends lost 5 bases and 0 bases respectively, with 14 bases between them. CDR3 sequence reads: CASSPRGPSSYNEQFF. The CDR3 nucleotides are TGTGCCAGCAGCCCCCGGGGCCCAAGCTCCTACAATGAGCAGTTCTTC.

The chain is built from TRBV20-1 and TRBJ2-7; D unresolved. CDR1 and CDR2 (germline): DFQATT, SNEGSKA (reference sequence). V lost 6 bases to trimming and J lost 0 bases, with 6 bases between them. This CDR3 contains 11 residues. CDR3 DNA: TGCAGTGCAGTGAGCTCCTACGAGCAGTACTTC. This encodes CSAVSSYEQYF.

The chain links TRBV9 to TRBJ2-5; 10 bases are a match to TRBD2. The CDR3 is made up of 18 amino acids. V lost 3 bases, J lost 5 bases, and 16 bases stayed unmatched. In germline, CDR1 is SGDLS, CDR2 YYNGEE. CDR3: CASSGGGLAGVSGETQYF. The DNA of the CDR3 is TGTGCCAGCAGCGGGGGAGGGCTAGCGGGAGTCTCGGGGGAGACCCAGTACTTC.

The V and J genes are TRBV11-2 and TRBJ2-5; D is perhaps TRBD1 or TRBD2 (6 bases each). V lost 7 bases and J 2 bases, leaving 17 bases between the germline ends. CDR1 and CDR2 from the germline V gene are SGHAT and FQNNGV. The CDR3 consists of 15 residues. The DNA for the CDR3 is TGTGCCAGCAAGCTGGGGGCGGGGAAACAAGAGACCCAGTACTTC. It encodes CASKLGAGKQETQYF.

The chain recombines TRBV7-9 with TRBJ2-7; D gene ambiguous. Between the trimmed V and J ends, which lost 5 bases and 2 bases, there was a span of 13 bases. The CDR3 extends over 14 amino acids. Germline-derived CDR1 and CDR2 are SEHNR and FQNEAQ (reference sequence). The CDR3: CASSGRTATYEQYF. The CDR3 DNA follows: TGTGCCAGCAGCGGACGGACGGCAACCTACGAGCAGTACTTC.

The chain combines TRBV19 with TRBJ2-1; 12 bases map to TRBD2. This CDR3 comprises 18 residues. Germline trimming cut 5 bases from V and 0 bases from J; bases unmatched to any gene: 8. Germline assignment: CDR1 LNHDA and CDR2 SQIVND (reference sequence). The CDR3 DNA sequence: TGTGCCAGTAGTCCTCTAGCGGGGGGGCCGAGCTCCTACAATGAGCAGTTCTTC. Translated: CASSPLAGGPSSYNEQFF.

The gene calls are TRBV6-1 and TRBJ2-3, with 9 positions matching TRBD1. Germline CDR1 and CDR2: MNHNS and SASEGT. Losses at the gene ends were 7 bases for V and 5 bases for J; bases not matched to a gene: 7. The CDR3 runs 14 residues. Here the CDR3 DNA reads TGTGCCAGCACCCCGACAGGGGGGGGAGATACGCAGTATTTT. Amino acid sequence: CASTPTGGGDTQYF.

This chain uses TRBV30 with TRBJ1-3; 8 nucleotides align to TRBD1. The CDR3 sequence is 15 residues long. Germline CDR1 and CDR2: GTSNPN and SVGIG (reference sequence). Trimming at V came to 1 base and at J to 2 bases, leaving 4 bases not matched to a gene. The CDR3 reads CAWSGTGMAGNTIYF. The CDR3 DNA reads TGTGCCTGGAGTGGGACAGGGATGGCTGGAAACACCATATATTTT.

CDR3 DNA sequence: TGCAGTGCTAGAGACGTCCACGAGCAGTACTTC. Protein: CSARDVHEQYF. The J gene is TRBJ2-7, the V gene TRBV20-1; no reliable D call. CDR3 length equals 11 residues. Trimming took off 0 bases at V and 5 bases at J, with 5 bases between the two ends. Per germline, CDR1 DFQATT and CDR2 SNEGSKA (reference sequence).

The CDR3 sequence is CASSIVSKQETQYF. DNA for the CDR3: TGTGCCAGTAGTATAGTGTCAAAACAAGAGACCCAGTACTTC. This sequence joins TRBV19 and TRBJ2-5; D unresolved. The germline V and J ends were trimmed by 1 base and 2 bases, with 8 bases remaining between them. In germline, CDR1 is LNHDA, CDR2 SQIVND (reference sequence). The CDR3 sequence is 14 residues long.

This chain links TRBV7-2 with TRBJ2-5, with D unclear. Between the trimmed V and J ends, which lost 8 bases and 6 bases, there was a span of 10 bases. The CDR3 runs 11 residues. In germline, CDR1 is SGHTA, CDR2 FQGNSA. The CDR3 DNA reads as TGTGCCAGCGGCTCCGGGCAGACCCAGTACTTC. Residues: CASGSGQTQYF.

The V gene is TRBV4-2, the J gene TRBJ1-3; D gene unclear. Germline V gene lookup returns CDR1 LGHNA and CDR2 YNFKEQ. V lost 5 bases, J lost 0 bases, and 11 bases lay in between. The CDR3 is 15 amino acids. The CDR3 here is CASSTGLTSGNTIYF. The CDR3 DNA reads TGTGCCAGCAGCACTGGACTGACCTCTGGAAACACCATATATTTT.

The V call is TRBV28, the J call TRBJ1-2; D is unresolved. Germline values: CDR1 MDHEN, CDR2 SYDVKM. The CDR3 is made up of 12 amino acids. The germline V and J ends were trimmed by 10 bases and 3 bases, with 12 bases remaining between them. The CDR3 sequence: CATGGRDYGYTF. DNA for the CDR3: TGTGCCACCGGAGGGAGGGACTATGGCTACACCTTC.

This clone appeared a few times. The chain employs TRBV6-5 and TRBJ1-6, with a possible D match to TRBD1 (6 bases). Germline V lookup: CDR1 MNHEY, CDR2 SVGAGI. CDR3 length: 15 amino acids. Trimming removed 0 bases at V and 7 bases at J, with 10 bases between. The CDR3 bases are TGTGCCAGCAGTTACTCGAACAGGGCGAATTCACCCCTCCACTTT. It translates to CASSYSNRANSPLHF.

The chain carries TRBV11-2 and TRBJ2-3; 9 positions match TRBD1. The V segment lost 2 bases and the J segment 7 bases; nucleotides outside the gene matches: 19. The CDR3 contains 19 residues. CDR1 and CDR2 (germline): SGHAT, FQNNGV. The CDR3: CASSLRDRVVVGTPYTQYF. The CDR3 DNA is TGTGCCAGCAGCTTAAGGGACAGGGTCGTAGTCGGGACCCCATATACGCAGTATTTT. The full variable domain, completed using reference TRBV11-2 and TRBJ2-3, is EAGVAQSPRYKIIEKRQSVAFWCNPISGHATLYWYQQILGQGPKLLIQFQNNGVVDDSQLPKDRFSAERLKGVDSTLKIQPAKLEDSAVYLCASSLRDRVVVGTPYTQYFGPGTRLTVL.

J is TRBJ2-3 and V is TRBV2, with 9 bases lining up with TRBD2. V dropped 6 bases and J dropped 5; count of bases not matched to a gene: 9. Germline CDR1 is SNHLY and CDR2 is FYNNEI. The CDR3 extends over 15 amino acids. Written as DNA, the CDR3 is TGTGCCAGCAGGGGGAGAGCGGGAGGTGTAGATACGCAGTATTTT. Amino acid sequence: CASRGRAGGVDTQYF.